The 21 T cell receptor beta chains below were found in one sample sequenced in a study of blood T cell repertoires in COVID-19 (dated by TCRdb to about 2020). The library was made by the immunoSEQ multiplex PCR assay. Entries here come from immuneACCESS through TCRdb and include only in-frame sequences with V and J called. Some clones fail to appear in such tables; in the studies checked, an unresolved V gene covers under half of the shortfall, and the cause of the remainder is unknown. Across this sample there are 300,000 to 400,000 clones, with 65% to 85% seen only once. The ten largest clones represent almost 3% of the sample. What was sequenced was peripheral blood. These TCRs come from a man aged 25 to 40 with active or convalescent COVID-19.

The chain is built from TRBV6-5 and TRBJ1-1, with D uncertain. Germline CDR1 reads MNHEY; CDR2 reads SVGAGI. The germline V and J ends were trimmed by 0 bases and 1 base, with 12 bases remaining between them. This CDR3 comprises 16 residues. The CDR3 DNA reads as TGTGCCAGCAGTTACTCGATTCGGAGTCGGAACACTGAAGCTTTCTTT. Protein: CASSYSIRSRNTEAFF.

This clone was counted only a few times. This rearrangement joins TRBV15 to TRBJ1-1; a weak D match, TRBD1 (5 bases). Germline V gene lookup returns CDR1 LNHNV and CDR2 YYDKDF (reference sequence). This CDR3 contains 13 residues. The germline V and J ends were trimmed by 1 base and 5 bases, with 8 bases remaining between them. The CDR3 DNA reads TGTGCCACCAGCAGAGCGCAGGGTACTGAAGCTTTCTTT. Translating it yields CATSRAQGTEAFF.

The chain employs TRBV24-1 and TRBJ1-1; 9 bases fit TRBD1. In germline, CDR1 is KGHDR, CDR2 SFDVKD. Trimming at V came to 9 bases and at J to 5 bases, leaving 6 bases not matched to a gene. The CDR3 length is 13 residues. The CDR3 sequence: CATLSGTGTEAFF. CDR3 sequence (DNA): TGTGCCACCCTGTCCGGGACAGGGACTGAAGCTTTCTTT.

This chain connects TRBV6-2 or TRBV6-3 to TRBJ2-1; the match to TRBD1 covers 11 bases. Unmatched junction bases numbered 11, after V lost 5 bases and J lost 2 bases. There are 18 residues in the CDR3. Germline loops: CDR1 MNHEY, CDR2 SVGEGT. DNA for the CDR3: TGTGCCAGCAGTCCGACCTTACGGACAGGGGGCGCCTACAATGAGCAGTTCTTC. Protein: CASSPTLRTGGAYNEQFF.

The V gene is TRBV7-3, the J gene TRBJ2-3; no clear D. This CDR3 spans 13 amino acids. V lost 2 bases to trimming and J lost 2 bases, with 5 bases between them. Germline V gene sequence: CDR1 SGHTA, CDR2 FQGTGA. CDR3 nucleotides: TGTGCCAGCAGCTTATCTTCCACAGATACGCAGTATTTT. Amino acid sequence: CASSLSSTDTQYF.

Written as DNA, the CDR3 is TGTGCCAGCAGTTTACAGGGCTCCGGCTATGGCTACACCTTC. It encodes CASSLQGSGYGYTF. This chain joins TRBV28 and TRBJ1-2, with TRBD1 as a possible D gene (5 bases). The V gene lost 2 bases and the J gene lost 4 bases, with 11 bases spanning the gap. Germline V gene lookup returns CDR1 MDHEN and CDR2 SYDVKM. The CDR3 contains 14 residues.

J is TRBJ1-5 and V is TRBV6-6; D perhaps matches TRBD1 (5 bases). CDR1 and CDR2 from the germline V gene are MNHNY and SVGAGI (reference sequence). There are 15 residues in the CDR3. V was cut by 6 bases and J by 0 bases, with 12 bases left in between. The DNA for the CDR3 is TGTGCCAGCAGCCCGAGACAGATTAGCAATCAGCCCCAGCATTTT. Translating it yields CASSPRQISNQPQHF.

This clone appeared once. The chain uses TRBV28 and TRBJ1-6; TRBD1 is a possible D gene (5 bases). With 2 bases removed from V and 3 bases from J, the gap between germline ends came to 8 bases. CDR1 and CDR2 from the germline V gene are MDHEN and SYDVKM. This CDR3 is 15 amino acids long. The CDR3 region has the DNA TGTGCCAGCAGTTTAGCGACAGACTATAATTCACCCCTCCACTTT. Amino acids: CASSLATDYNSPLHF. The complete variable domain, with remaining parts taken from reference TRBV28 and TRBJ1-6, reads DVKVTQSSRYLVKRTGEKVFLECVQDMDHENMFWYRQDPGLGLRLIYFSYDVKMKEKGDIPEGYSVSREKKERFSLILESASTNQTSMYLCASSLATDYNSPLHFGNGTRLTVT.

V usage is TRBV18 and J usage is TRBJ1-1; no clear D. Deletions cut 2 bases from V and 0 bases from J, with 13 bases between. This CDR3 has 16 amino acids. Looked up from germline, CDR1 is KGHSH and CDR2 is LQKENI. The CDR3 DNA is TGTGCCAGCTCACCATATAACCCCGGGGTGAACACTGAAGCTTTCTTT. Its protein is CASSPYNPGVNTEAFF.

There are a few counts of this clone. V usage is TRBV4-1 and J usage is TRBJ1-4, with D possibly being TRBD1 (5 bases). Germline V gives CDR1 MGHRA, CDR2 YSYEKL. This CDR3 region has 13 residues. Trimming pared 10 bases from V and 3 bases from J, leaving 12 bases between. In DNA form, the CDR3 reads TGCGCCACCGGATGGGGCCCTAATGAAAAACTGTTTTTT. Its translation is CATGWGPNEKLFF.

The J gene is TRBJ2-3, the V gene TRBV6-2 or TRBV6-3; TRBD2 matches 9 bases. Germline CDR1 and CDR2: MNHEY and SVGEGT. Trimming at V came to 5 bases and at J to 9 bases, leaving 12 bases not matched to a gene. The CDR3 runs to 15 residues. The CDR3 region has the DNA TGTGCCAGCAGTGGGCGGGAGGGCCTCGGTTCAACGCAGTATTTT. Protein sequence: CASSGREGLGSTQYF.

In nucleotides, the CDR3 is TGTGCCAGCAGTGAGGGACTAGCACGGCAGTTCTTC. Translated: CASSEGLARQFF. V is TRBV6-1 and J is TRBJ2-1; TRBD2 matches 9 bases. Germline V CDR1 and CDR2: MNHNS, SASEGT. This CDR3 has 12 residues. With 3 bases clipped from V and 12 bases from J, the junction kept 3 bases outside the gene matches.

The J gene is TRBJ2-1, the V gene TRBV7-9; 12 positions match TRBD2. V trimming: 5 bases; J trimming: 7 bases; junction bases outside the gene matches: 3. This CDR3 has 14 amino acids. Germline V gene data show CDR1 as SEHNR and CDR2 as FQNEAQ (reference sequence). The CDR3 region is CASSASGGANEQFF. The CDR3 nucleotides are TGTGCCAGCAGCGCTAGCGGGGGGGCTAATGAGCAGTTCTTC.

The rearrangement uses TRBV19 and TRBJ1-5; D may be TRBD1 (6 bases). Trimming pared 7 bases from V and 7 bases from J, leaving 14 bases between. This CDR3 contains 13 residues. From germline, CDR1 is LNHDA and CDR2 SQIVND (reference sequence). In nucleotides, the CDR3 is TGTGCCAGTACTCCGGGGGGGCACCAGCCCCAGCATTTT. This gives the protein CASTPGGHQPQHF.

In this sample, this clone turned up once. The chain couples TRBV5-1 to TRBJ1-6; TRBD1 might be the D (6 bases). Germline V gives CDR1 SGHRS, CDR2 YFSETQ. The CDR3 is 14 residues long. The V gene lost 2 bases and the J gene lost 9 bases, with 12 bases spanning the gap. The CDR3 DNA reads TGCGCCAGCAGCTTACAGGGTTTGGGTTCACCCCTCCACTTT. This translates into CASSLQGLGSPLHF. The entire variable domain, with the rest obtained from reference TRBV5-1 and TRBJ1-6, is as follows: KAGVTQTPRYLIKTRGQQVTLSCSPISGHRSVSWYQQTPGQGLQFLFEYFSETQRNKGNFPGRFSGRQFSNSRSEMNVSTLELGDSALYLCASSLQGLGSPLHFGNGTRLTVT.

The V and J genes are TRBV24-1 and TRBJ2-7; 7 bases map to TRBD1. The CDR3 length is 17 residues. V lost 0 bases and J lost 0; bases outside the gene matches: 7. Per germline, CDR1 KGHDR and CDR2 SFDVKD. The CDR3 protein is CATSDLTSDRISYEQYF. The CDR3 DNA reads TGTGCCACCAGTGATTTGACGTCGGACAGGATCTCCTACGAGCAGTACTTC.

Here the CDR3 reads CSVGKRSSYEQYF. In DNA, the CDR3 is TGCAGCGTAGGGAAGCGGAGCTCCTACGAGCAGTACTTC. This chain uses TRBV29-1 with TRBJ2-7, with D possibly matching TRBD2 (5 bases). This CDR3 is 13 amino acids long. Germline values: CDR1 SQVTM, CDR2 ANQGSEA. Trimming stripped 6 bases from V and 0 bases from J, with 12 bases between.

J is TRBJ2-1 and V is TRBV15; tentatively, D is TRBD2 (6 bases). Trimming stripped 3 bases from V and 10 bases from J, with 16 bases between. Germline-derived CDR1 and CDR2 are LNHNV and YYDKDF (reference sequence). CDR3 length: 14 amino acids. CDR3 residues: CATSRDYRELEQFF. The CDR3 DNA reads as TGTGCCACCAGCAGGGACTATCGAGAGCTAGAGCAGTTCTTC. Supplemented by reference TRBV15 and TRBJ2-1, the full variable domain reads DAMVIQNPRYQVTQFGKPVTLSCSQTLNHNVMYWYQQKSSQAPKLLFHYYDKDFNNEADTPDNFQSRRPNTSFCFLDIRSPGLGDTAMYLCATSRDYRELEQFFGPGTRLTVL.

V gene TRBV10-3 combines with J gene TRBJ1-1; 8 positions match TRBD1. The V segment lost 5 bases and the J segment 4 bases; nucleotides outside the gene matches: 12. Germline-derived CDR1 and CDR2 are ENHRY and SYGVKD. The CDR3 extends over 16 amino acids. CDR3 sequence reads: CAISQNRGKTSTEAFF. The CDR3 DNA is TGTGCCATCAGTCAAAACAGGGGGAAGACGAGCACTGAAGCTTTCTTT.

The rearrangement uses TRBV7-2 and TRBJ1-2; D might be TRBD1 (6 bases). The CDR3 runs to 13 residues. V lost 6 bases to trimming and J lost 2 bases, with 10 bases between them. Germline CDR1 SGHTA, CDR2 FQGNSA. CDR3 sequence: CASRTGTNYGYTF. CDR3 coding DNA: TGTGCCAGCAGAACAGGGACGAACTATGGCTACACCTTC.

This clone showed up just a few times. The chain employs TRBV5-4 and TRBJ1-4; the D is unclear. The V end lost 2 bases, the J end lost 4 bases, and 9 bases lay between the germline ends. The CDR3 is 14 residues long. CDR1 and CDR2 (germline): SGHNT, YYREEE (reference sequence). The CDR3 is CASSFSGNNEKLFF. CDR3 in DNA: TGTGCCAGCAGCTTCTCGGGAAATAATGAAAAACTGTTTTTT.